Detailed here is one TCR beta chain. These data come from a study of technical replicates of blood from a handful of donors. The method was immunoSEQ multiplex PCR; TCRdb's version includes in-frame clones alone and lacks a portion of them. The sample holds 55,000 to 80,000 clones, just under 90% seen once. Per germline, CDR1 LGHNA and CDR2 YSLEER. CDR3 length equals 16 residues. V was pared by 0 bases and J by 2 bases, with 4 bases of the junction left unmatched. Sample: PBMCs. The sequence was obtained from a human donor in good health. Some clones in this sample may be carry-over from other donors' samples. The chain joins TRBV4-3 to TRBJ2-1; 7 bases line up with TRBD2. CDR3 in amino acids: CASSQEGGRPYNEQFF. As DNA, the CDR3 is TGCGCCAGCAGCCAAGAGGGCGGGAGACCCTACAATGAGCAGTTCTTC.